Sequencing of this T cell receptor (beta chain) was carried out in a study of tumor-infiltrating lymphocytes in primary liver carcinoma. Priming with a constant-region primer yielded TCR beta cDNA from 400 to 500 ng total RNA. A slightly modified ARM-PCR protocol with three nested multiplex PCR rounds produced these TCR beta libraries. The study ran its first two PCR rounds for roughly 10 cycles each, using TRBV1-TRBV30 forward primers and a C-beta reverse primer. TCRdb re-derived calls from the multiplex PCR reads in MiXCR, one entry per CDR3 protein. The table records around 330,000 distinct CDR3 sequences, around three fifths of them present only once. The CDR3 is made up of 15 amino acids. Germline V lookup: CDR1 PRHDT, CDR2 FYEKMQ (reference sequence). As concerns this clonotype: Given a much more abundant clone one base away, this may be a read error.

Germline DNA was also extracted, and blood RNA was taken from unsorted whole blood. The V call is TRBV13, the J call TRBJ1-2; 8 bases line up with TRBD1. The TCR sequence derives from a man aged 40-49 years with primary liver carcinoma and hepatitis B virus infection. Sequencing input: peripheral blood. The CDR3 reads CASSLGRGLNYGCTF. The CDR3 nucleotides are TGTGCCAGCAGCTTGGGCAGGGGGCTTAACTATGGCTGCACCTTC.